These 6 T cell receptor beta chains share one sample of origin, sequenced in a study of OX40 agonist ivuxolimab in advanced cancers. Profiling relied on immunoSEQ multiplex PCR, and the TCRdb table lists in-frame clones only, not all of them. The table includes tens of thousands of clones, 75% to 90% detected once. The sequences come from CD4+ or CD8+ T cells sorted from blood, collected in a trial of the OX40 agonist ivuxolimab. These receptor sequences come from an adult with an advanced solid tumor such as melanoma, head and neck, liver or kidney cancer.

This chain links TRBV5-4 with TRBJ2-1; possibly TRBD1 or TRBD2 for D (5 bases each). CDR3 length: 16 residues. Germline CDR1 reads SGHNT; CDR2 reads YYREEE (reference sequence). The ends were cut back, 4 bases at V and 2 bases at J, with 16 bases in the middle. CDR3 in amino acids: CASSPGGGQPYNEQFF. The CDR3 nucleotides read TGTGCCAGCAGCCCCGGTGGAGGACAACCCTACAATGAGCAGTTCTTC.

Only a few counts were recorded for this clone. CDR3 nucleotide sequence: TGTGCCAGCAGCTCGGGCCCCTTCGCGGTTGATAGTGAAAAACTGTTTTTT. It yields the protein CASSSGPFAVDSEKLFF. V gene TRBV7-8 combines with J gene TRBJ1-4, with D unresolved. The CDR3 covers 17 residues. Germline CDR1 and CDR2: SGHVS and FQNEAQ. Trimming shortened V by 4 bases and J by 7 bases, and 22 bases separated the two germline ends.

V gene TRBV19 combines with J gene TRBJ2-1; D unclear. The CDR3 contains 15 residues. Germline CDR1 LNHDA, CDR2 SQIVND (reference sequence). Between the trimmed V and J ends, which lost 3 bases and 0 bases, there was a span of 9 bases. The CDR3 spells CASSMGRSSYNEQFF. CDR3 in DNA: TGTGCCAGTAGTATGGGTCGGAGCTCCTACAATGAGCAGTTCTTC. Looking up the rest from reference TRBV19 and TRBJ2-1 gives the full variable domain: DGGITQSPKYLFRKEGQNVTLSCEQNLNHDAMYWYRQDPGQGLRLIYYSQIVNDFQKGDIAEGYSVSREKKESFPLTVTSAQKNPTAFYLCASSMGRSSYNEQFFGPGTRLTVL.

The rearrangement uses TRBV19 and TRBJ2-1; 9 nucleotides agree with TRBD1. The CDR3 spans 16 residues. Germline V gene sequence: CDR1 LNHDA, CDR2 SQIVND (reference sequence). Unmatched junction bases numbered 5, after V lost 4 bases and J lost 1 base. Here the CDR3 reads CASSRGQGDSYNEQFF. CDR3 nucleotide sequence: TGTGCCAGTAGTAGGGGACAGGGAGATTCCTACAATGAGCAGTTCTTC.

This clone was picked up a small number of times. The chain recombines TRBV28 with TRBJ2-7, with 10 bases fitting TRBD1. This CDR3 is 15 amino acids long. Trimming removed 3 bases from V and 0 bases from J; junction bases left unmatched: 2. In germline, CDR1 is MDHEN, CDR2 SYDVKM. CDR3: CASSFWDRGSYEQYF. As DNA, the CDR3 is TGTGCCAGCAGTTTTTGGGACAGGGGCTCCTACGAGCAGTACTTC.

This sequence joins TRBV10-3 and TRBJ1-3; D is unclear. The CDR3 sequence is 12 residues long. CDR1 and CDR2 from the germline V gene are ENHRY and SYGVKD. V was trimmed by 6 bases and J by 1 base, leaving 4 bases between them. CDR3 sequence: CAISLSGNTIYF. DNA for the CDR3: TGTGCCATCAGCCTATCTGGAAACACCATATATTTT.